This T cell receptor (beta chain) stems from a study of OX40 agonist ivuxolimab in advanced cancers. Findings and limits, study-wide: There were also nonresponders showing low normalized T-cell clonal expansion.

In the case of this clone: Its antigen is unidentified.

The assay was immunoSEQ multiplex PCR, and TCRdb's table has in-frame clones only and misses some. The sample has roughly 100,000 clones, just over 90% seen once. The source is an adult with an advanced solid tumor such as melanoma, head and neck, liver or kidney cancer. The specimen was CD4+ or CD8+ T cells sorted from blood, collected in a trial of the OX40 agonist ivuxolimab.

The CDR3 is CASSLGPRNGGYTF. DNA for the CDR3: TGTGCCAGCAGCTTAGGGCCCCGAAACGGGGGCTACACCTTC. The chain is built from TRBV11-2 and TRBJ1-2; D not resolved. The CDR3 spans 14 residues. Trimming left V 1 base short and J 8 bases short, with 14 bases between. Germline CDR1 SGHAT, CDR2 FQNNGV.